Each of the 14 T cell receptor beta chains below was sequenced from the same sample in a study of identical twins. TCRdb ran MiXCR on the 5' RACE reads and lists one entry per CDR3 protein. The table shows about 730,000 distinct CDR3 sequences, with roughly 20% occurring only once. This sample was also put to use in a study of T cells expressing NK-cell markers.

The sequenced material came from PBMCs. Receptors were obtained from a woman younger than 35 in good health.

The genes are TRBV6-1 and TRBJ2-3; D uncertain. Per the germline V gene, CDR1 is MNHNS and CDR2 is SASEGT. The CDR3 runs 18 residues. V was cut by 5 bases and J by 0 bases, with 21 bases left in between. The CDR3, as DNA: TGTGCCAGCAGTCGCCCTATTGGCTCAACCCTTAGCACAGATACGCAGTATTTT. It translates to CASSRPIGSTLSTDTQYF.

This clonotype came up a few times. Compared with germline, one end of the junction differs, possibly owing to a read error. The chain has TRBV12-3 or TRBV12-4 and TRBJ2-5; D remains ambiguous. The CDR3 covers 11 residues. The CDR3 DNA sequence: TGTGCCAGCAGTTTTGGCCGCCCCAAAATGTTC. It specifies CASSFGRPKMF.

The chain carries TRBV7-8 and TRBJ2-1; D might be TRBD2 (6 bases). V gave up 5 bases and J gave up 10 bases, with 24 bases separating them. The length of the CDR3 is 16 residues. Germline CDR1 reads SGHVS; CDR2 reads FQNEAQ. The chain's CDR3 is CASSVRDWAYGWEQFF. The CDR3 nucleotides read TGTGCCAGCAGCGTCCGGGACTGGGCCTATGGTTGGGAGCAGTTCTTC.

The V and J genes are TRBV5-1 and TRBJ1-6; 10 bases fit TRBD1. CDR1 SGHRS and CDR2 YFSETQ come from the germline V gene. This CDR3 comprises 15 residues. V was pared by 4 bases and J by 7 bases, with 5 bases of the junction left unmatched. CDR3: CASSTAGQGNSPLHF. CDR3 DNA: TGCGCCAGCAGCACGGCGGGACAGGGGAATTCACCCCTCCACTTT. Full variable domain (rest looked up from reference TRBV5-1 and TRBJ1-6): KAGVTQTPRYLIKTRGQQVTLSCSPISGHRSVSWYQQTPGQGLQFLFEYFSETQRNKGNFPGRFSGRQFSNSRSEMNVSTLELGDSALYLCASSTAGQGNSPLHFGNGTRLTVT.

The table lists this clonotype with a few counts. The rearrangement links TRBV20-1 to TRBJ2-3; D could derive from TRBD1 or TRBD2 (5 bases each). From germline, CDR1 is DFQATT and CDR2 SNEGSKA (reference sequence). The CDR3 runs to 13 residues. V lost 0 bases and J lost 12, with 16 bases in between. The CDR3 loop reads CSARDLRGVLQYF. CDR3 DNA: TGCAGTGCTAGAGATCTGAGGGGAGTACTTCAGTATTTT.

The gene calls are TRBV29-1 and TRBJ2-5, with D possibly matching TRBD1 (6 bases). The CDR3 has 13 residues. V dropped 1 base and J dropped 5 bases, with 11 bases sitting between them. Germline-derived CDR1 and CDR2 are SQVTM and ANQGSEA. As DNA, the CDR3 is TGCAGCGTTGAAGGGGACACCCAGGAGACCCAGTACTTC. It specifies CSVEGDTQETQYF.

The J gene is TRBJ1-4, the V gene TRBV12-3 or TRBV12-4, with a possible D match to TRBD1 (5 bases). Trimming took 2 bases from V and 3 from J, leaving 10 bases between them. The CDR3 loop spans 15 amino acids. The CDR3 sequence is CASSLQGRSNEKLFF. As DNA, the CDR3 is TGTGCCAGCAGTTTACAGGGTCGGTCTAATGAAAAACTGTTTTTT.

The chain couples TRBV2 to TRBJ1-2, with 7 bases aligning to TRBD1. CDR3 length equals 13 residues. Germline V gene sequence: CDR1 SNHLY, CDR2 FYNNEI. Trimming removed 9 bases from V and 2 bases from J; junction bases left unmatched: 6. As DNA, the CDR3 is TGTGCCAGAGCCGACAGGGAAAACTATGGCTACACCTTC. Its translation: CARADRENYGYTF.

This clonotype was seen a few times. The chain couples TRBV20-1 to TRBJ1-2; D remains ambiguous. The CDR3 totals 14 residues. Germline V gene sequence: CDR1 DFQATT, CDR2 SNEGSKA (reference sequence). V gave up 0 bases and J gave up 6 bases, with 14 bases separating them. CDR3: CSARDQTHWDGYTF. The DNA for the CDR3 is TGCAGTGCTAGAGATCAGACACATTGGGATGGCTACACCTTC.

V gene TRBV3-1 combines with J gene TRBJ1-5; 7 bases agree with TRBD1. The J segment lost 5 bases and the V segment lost 1 base, leaving 8 bases of the junction unmatched. CDR3 length equals 16 residues. CDR1 and CDR2 from the germline V gene are LGHDT and YNNKEL (reference sequence). The CDR3 sequence: CASSQGVQGPDQPQHF. The DNA for the CDR3 is TGTGCCAGCAGCCAAGGGGTACAGGGGCCCGATCAGCCCCAGCATTTT.

This clonotype was picked up a small number of times. The chain uses TRBV5-1 and TRBJ2-3; 8 bases align to TRBD2. The V and J ends lost 4 bases and 2 bases, in that order; junction bases with no gene match: 6. Germline V gene lookup returns CDR1 SGHRS and CDR2 YFSETQ. This CDR3 region has 15 residues. CDR3 nucleotide sequence: TGCGCCAGCAGCCCACGAGCGGGAGCCACAGATACGCAGTATTTT. Translated: CASSPRAGATDTQYF.

This chain links TRBV12-3 or TRBV12-4 with TRBJ2-1; 11 bases fit TRBD2. The J segment lost 4 bases and the V segment lost 6 bases, leaving 8 bases of the junction unmatched. The CDR3 extends over 16 amino acids. The CDR3 reads CASSHPSGGSYNEQFF. CDR3 DNA: TGTGCCAGCAGCCACCCTAGCGGGGGGTCATACAATGAGCAGTTCTTC.

This clonotype was detected only a few times. This rearrangement joins TRBV5-1 to TRBJ2-3; TRBD2 agrees at 12 bases. The CDR3 has 15 residues. V was clipped by 4 bases and J by 6 bases; unmatched bases: 6. Germline CDR1 reads SGHRS; CDR2 reads YFSETQ. CDR3 coding DNA: TGCGCCAGCAGCCTACGGACTAGCGGGGAGGATACGCAGTATTTT. This translates into CASSLRTSGEDTQYF. The entire variable domain, with the rest obtained from reference TRBV5-1 and TRBJ2-3, is as follows: KAGVTQTPRYLIKTRGQQVTLSCSPISGHRSVSWYQQTPGQGLQFLFEYFSETQRNKGNFPGRFSGRQFSNSRSEMNVSTLELGDSALYLCASSLRTSGEDTQYFGPGTRLTVL.

This rearrangement joins TRBV12-3 or TRBV12-4 to TRBJ2-1; 8 nucleotides line up with TRBD2. The CDR3 loop spans 15 amino acids. J lost 4 bases, V lost 2 bases, and 4 bases had no gene match. The CDR3 reads CASSLRSGGYNEQFF. CDR3 sequence (DNA): TGTGCCAGCAGTTTAAGGAGCGGGGGTTACAATGAGCAGTTCTTC.